The 10 T cell receptor beta chains below come from one sample, sequenced in a study of T cell repertoires in cytomegalovirus infection. The antigens for these receptors are not known. TCRdb re-analysed the reads in MiXCR, keeping a single row per CDR3 protein. The sample records hundreds of thousands of distinct CDR3 sequences, roughly 33% being singletons. Sequencing was performed on cultured PBMCs, taken from culture after CMV antigen stimulation. The origin of the receptors is a human donor in good health (CMV status not recorded). Some clones in this sample may be carry-over from other donors' samples.

The table lists this clonotype with many counts. CDR3 nucleotide sequence: TGTGCCAGCAGCTCAACTGTCGGAGTTTCACCCCTCCACTTT. This translates into CASSSTVGVSPLHF. This rearrangement joins TRBV7-2 to TRBJ1-6; D call uncertain. CDR1 is SGHTA and CDR2 is FQGNSA in the germline V gene. The germline V and J ends were trimmed by 4 bases and 9 bases, with 13 bases remaining between them. This CDR3 has 14 amino acids.

This clonotype was counted between two and nine times. The genes are TRBV6-2 or TRBV6-3 and TRBJ1-6; D ambiguous. Germline-derived CDR1 and CDR2 are MNHEY and SVGEGT. This CDR3 is built from 15 residues. Trimming took 0 bases from V and 7 from J, leaving 10 bases between them. The CDR3 sequence: CASSYSPSRNSPLHF. Here the CDR3 DNA reads TGTGCCAGCAGTTACTCGCCCAGCCGGAATTCACCCCTCCACTTT.

This clonotype was found many times. The gene calls are TRBV7-2 and TRBJ2-4; 8 bases fit TRBD1. There are 16 residues in the CDR3. J lost 6 bases, V lost 1 base, and 8 bases had no gene match. Per germline, CDR1 SGHTA and CDR2 FQGNSA. CDR3 in DNA: TGTGCCAGCAGCTTAGACTCCACAGGGGGTAGAAACATTCAGTACTTC. Translation gives CASSLDSTGGRNIQYF.

With regard to this clonotype: With a much larger clone just one base away, this may be a read error. The J gene is TRBJ2-7, the V gene TRBV7-8, with D possibly TRBD1 on 6 matching bases. The germline V gene encodes CDR1 SGHVS and CDR2 FQNEAQ. Between the trimmed V and J ends, which lost 1 base and 0 bases, there was a span of 7 bases. CDR3 length: 14 residues. The CDR3 region is CASSLGTVSYEQYF. CDR3 DNA sequence: TGTGCCAGCAGCTTAGGGACAGTCTCCTACGAGCAGTACTTC.

This clonotype was detected a few times. This chain uses TRBV6-6 with TRBJ2-3; 9 positions agree with TRBD1. CDR3 length: 16 amino acids. Trimming at V came to 7 bases and at J to 0 bases, leaving 8 bases not matched to a gene. CDR1 MNHNY and CDR2 SVGAGI come from the germline V gene (reference sequence). The CDR3 DNA reads as TGTGCCAGCAATGACAGGGGGGTCTCTAGCACAGATACGCAGTATTTT. Its protein is CASNDRGVSSTDTQYF.

This clonotype was observed a handful of times. The chain joins TRBV7-9 to TRBJ2-3; 7 positions match TRBD1. The length of the CDR3 is 16 residues. Looked up from germline, CDR1 is SEHNR and CDR2 is FQNEAQ (reference sequence). Unmatched junction bases numbered 14, after V lost 7 bases and J lost 4 bases. The CDR3 DNA reads TGTGCCAGCATCCAACCAAAGACAGGGAGCGCAGATACGCAGTATTTT. It is translated as CASIQPKTGSADTQYF.

The sample holds many counts of this clonotype. This chain uses TRBV7-8 with TRBJ2-5, with 9 bases lining up with TRBD2. Germline V gives CDR1 SGHVS, CDR2 FQNEAQ. The CDR3 loop spans 17 amino acids. V trimming: 3 bases; J trimming: 2 bases; junction bases outside the gene matches: 10. In DNA form, the CDR3 reads TGTGCCAGCAGCTTTGGCCTAGCGGGGTCGGGGCAAGAGACCCAGTACTTC. It specifies CASSFGLAGSGQETQYF.

The sample holds many counts of this clonotype. The chain employs TRBV7-2 and TRBJ2-2; TRBD1 aligns across 7 bases. CDR1 is SGHTA and CDR2 is FQGNSA in the germline V gene. The CDR3 runs to 15 residues. J was trimmed by 5 bases and V by 2 bases; bases with no gene match: 5. The CDR3 loop is CASSLQGVETGELFF. The CDR3 coding sequence is TGTGCCAGCAGCTTACAGGGGGTGGAAACCGGGGAGCTGTTTTTT.

This clonotype has only a few counts. V and J are TRBV6-5 and TRBJ2-2; 7 positions match TRBD1. Germline assignment: CDR1 MNHEY and CDR2 SVGAGI. This CDR3 is 14 amino acids long. The J segment lost 7 bases and the V segment lost 4 bases, leaving 6 bases of the junction unmatched. CDR3 coding DNA: TGTGCCAGCAGTTCTGAGGGGGCAAACGGGGAGCTGTTTTTT. Protein sequence: CASSSEGANGELFF.

This clonotype was seen a handful of times. This sequence joins TRBV6-1 and TRBJ2-7; D is ambiguous. Germline V gene lookup returns CDR1 MNHNS and CDR2 SASEGT. V was shortened by 3 bases and J by 2 bases, with 5 bases between the two germline ends. CDR3 length equals 12 residues. CDR3 region: CASSDAAYEQYF. CDR3 DNA sequence: TGTGCCAGCAGTGACGCAGCCTACGAGCAGTACTTC.